The 23 T cell receptor beta chains in this list originate from one sample, sequenced in a study of regulatory T cells in long-lasting Graves disease. HTBI primers from iRepertoire and Arm-PCR of CDR3 regions yielded the TCR beta libraries. Each CDR3 protein is one row after TCRdb ran MiXCR on the multiplex PCR reads. The sample holds a few hundred thousand distinct CDR3 sequences; around 15% are singletons and the top ten take about 25%. The sample's time point: newly diagnosed GD, antithyroid drugs for less than 3 months. RNA extracted from PBMCs served as the sequencing template. These records were also assigned to another study, of T cells in Graves' hyperthyroidism and ophthalmopathy.

The specimen was peripheral blood mononuclear cells (PBMCs), collected at new diagnosis, from a patient treated with antithyroid drugs. The receptors here all came from a woman between 18 and 30 years old with Graves disease.

The table lists this clonotype with many counts. The rearrangement links TRBV20-1 to TRBJ2-3; no reliable D call. Trimming removed 5 bases at V and 6 bases at J, with 21 bases between. Germline CDR1 and CDR2: DFQATT and SNEGSKA (reference sequence). The CDR3 runs 15 residues. CDR3 amino acids: CSARPPSTLTDTQYF. CDR3 DNA sequence: TGCAGTGCTCGTCCCCCCAGTACACTCACGGATACGCAGTATTTT.

This chain joins TRBV30 and TRBJ2-7; TRBD2 matches 11 bases. Trimming removed 3 bases from V and 4 bases from J; junction bases left unmatched: 11. The CDR3 covers 16 residues. The germline CDR1 and CDR2 sequences are GTSNPN and SVGIG (reference sequence). CDR3 protein: CAWRGRRLAGSYEQYF. CDR3 sequence (DNA): TGTGCCTGGAGGGGTCGAAGACTAGCGGGATCTTACGAGCAGTACTTC.

This clonotype was seen many times. V gene TRBV5-1 combines with J gene TRBJ2-7, with D possibly being TRBD1 (6 bases). The CDR3 runs 14 residues. Germline CDR1 reads SGHRS; CDR2 reads YFSETQ. Trimming took off 4 bases at V and 5 bases at J, with 16 bases between the two ends. CDR3 amino acids: CASSRTEQGNEQYF. The CDR3 nucleotides are TGCGCCAGCAGCCGGACTGAACAGGGCAACGAGCAGTACTTC.

This clonotype was seen only a few times. The chain couples TRBV6-1 to TRBJ1-1, with a weak D call TRBD1 (6 bases). The length of the CDR3 is 14 residues. Germline CDR1 reads MNHNS; CDR2 reads SASEGT. V lost 5 bases to trimming and J lost 1 base, with 11 bases between them. In DNA form, the CDR3 reads TGTGCCAGCAGTCCCGGGGGGGCGAACACTGAAGCTTTCTTT. Protein product: CASSPGGANTEAFF.

This clonotype was counted a few times. The rearrangement joins TRBV6-1 to TRBJ2-7, with D uncertain. Germline V lookup: CDR1 MNHNS, CDR2 SASEGT. V lost 7 bases and J 3 bases, leaving 22 bases between the germline ends. The CDR3 is made up of 16 amino acids. The CDR3 region has the DNA TGTGCCAGCACCCCTACGGTGGGCGAAGTTTACTACGAGCAGTACTTC. Translated: CASTPTVGEVYYEQYF.

This clonotype was counted at least ten times. V usage is TRBV28 and J usage is TRBJ2-7, with D possibly TRBD1 on 6 matching bases. This CDR3 comprises 12 residues. The germline V gene encodes CDR1 MDHEN and CDR2 SYDVKM. The V and J ends lost 6 bases and 10 bases respectively, with 16 bases between them. CDR3 in DNA: TGTGCCAGCAGCCCCGGACAGCGAATACAGTACTTC. This gives the protein CASSPGQRIQYF.

This clonotype was seen ten or more times. The chain is built from TRBV27 and TRBJ2-7; D is ambiguous. This CDR3 spans 15 amino acids. V lost 5 bases and J lost 4, with 18 bases in between. CDR1 and CDR2 (germline): MNHEY, SMNVEV (reference sequence). The chain's CDR3 is CASSPTVPDEYEQYF. CDR3 DNA: TGTGCCAGCAGTCCTACAGTCCCAGACGAATACGAGCAGTACTTC.

The chain uses TRBV9 and TRBJ2-1, with D unclear. The CDR3 covers 13 residues. V lost 3 bases, J lost 8 bases, and 12 bases lay in between. Germline lookup yields CDR1 SGDLS and CDR2 YYNGEE. CDR3 sequence reads: CASSDSHSDEQFF. CDR3 nucleotide sequence: TGTGCCAGCAGCGATTCTCACTCGGATGAGCAGTTCTTC. Variable domain in full (rest from reference TRBV9 and TRBJ2-1): DSGVTQTPKHLITATGQRVTLRCSPRSGDLSVYWYQQSLDQGLQFLIQYYNGEERAKGNILERFSAQQFPDLHSELNLSSLELGDSALYFCASSDSHSDEQFFGPGTRLTVL.

This clonotype was counted ten times or more. The rearrangement uses TRBV20-1 and TRBJ2-2, with D possibly matching TRBD2 (7 bases). From germline, CDR1 is DFQATT and CDR2 SNEGSKA (reference sequence). The CDR3 is 14 amino acids. With 6 bases removed from V and 2 bases from J, the gap between germline ends came to 13 bases. DNA for the CDR3: TGCAGTGCCGGGAGGACAGCTAACACCGGGGAGCTGTTTTTT. Amino acid sequence: CSAGRTANTGELFF.

This clonotype was seen a handful of times. The chain recombines TRBV29-1 with TRBJ2-7; D is tentatively TRBD1 or TRBD2 (5 bases each). The CDR3 spans 14 residues. V gave up 4 bases and J gave up 2 bases, with 15 bases separating them. Germline V lookup: CDR1 SQVTM, CDR2 ANQGSEA. The CDR3 DNA follows: TGCAGCGTTGTTAACCGGGACCCGCCCTACGAGCAGTACTTC. The encoded protein is CSVVNRDPPYEQYF.

This clonotype came up a few times. The chain has TRBV6-2 or TRBV6-3 and TRBJ2-7; perhaps TRBD2 as D (6 bases). The CDR3 length is 13 residues. Germline V lookup: CDR1 MNHEY, CDR2 SVGEGT. The germline V and J ends were trimmed by 7 bases and 4 bases, with 14 bases remaining between them. The CDR3 coding sequence is TGTGCCAGCACCCCGGGGAGCGGGTACGAGCAGTACTTC. Amino acids: CASTPGSGYEQYF.

This clonotype has a handful of counts. The chain has TRBV5-1 and TRBJ2-2; no reliable D call. V lost 4 bases, J lost 0 bases, and 7 bases lay in between. The CDR3 covers 14 residues. CDR1 is SGHRS, CDR2 YFSETQ, per germline. The CDR3 reads CASSQQSNTGELFF. The CDR3 bases are TGCGCCAGCAGCCAACAGTCGAACACCGGGGAGCTGTTTTTT.

The gene calls are TRBV20-1 and TRBJ2-1; 10 positions match TRBD2. Per the germline V gene, CDR1 is DFQATT and CDR2 is SNEGSKA (reference sequence). The CDR3 has 14 amino acids. V trimming: 4 bases; J trimming: 4 bases; junction bases outside the gene matches: 4. In DNA form, the CDR3 reads TGCAGTGCTACTACTAGCGGGGCTTACAATGAGCAGTTCTTC. As protein: CSATTSGAYNEQFF.

This clonotype was seen repeatedly, ten times or more. The chain is built from TRBV20-1 and TRBJ2-2; 7 nucleotides agree with TRBD1. V dropped 6 bases and J dropped 1; count of bases not matched to a gene: 5. The CDR3 is 14 amino acids. Germline V gives CDR1 DFQATT, CDR2 SNEGSKA (reference sequence). The CDR3 DNA reads TGCAGTGCCTCCGGGACAGAGAACACCGGGGAGCTGTTTTTT. It translates to CSASGTENTGELFF.

V is TRBV15 and J is TRBJ2-7; tentative D call: TRBD1 (5 bases). The CDR3 runs 16 residues. CDR1 and CDR2 (germline): LNHNV, YYDKDF (reference sequence). V shed 5 bases and J shed 5 bases, with 22 bases lying between them. CDR3 sequence: CATSSLSVGVTHEQYF. Written as DNA, the CDR3 is TGTGCCACCAGCTCCCTCTCGGTAGGGGTCACCCACGAGCAGTACTTC.

In this sample, this clonotype turned up many times. The genes are TRBV18 and TRBJ1-1; 9 nucleotides agree with TRBD1. Losses at the gene ends were 5 bases for V and 3 bases for J; bases not matched to a gene: 4. This CDR3 spans 14 amino acids. CDR1 and CDR2 from the germline V gene are KGHSH and LQKENI. CDR3 coding DNA: TGTGCCAGCTCAGTCGGGACAGGGCACACTGAAGCTTTCTTT. Amino acids: CASSVGTGHTEAFF. Full variable domain (outside the CDR3, taken from reference TRBV18 and TRBJ1-1): NAGVMQNPRHLVRRRGQEARLRCSPMKGHSHVYWYRQLPEEGLKFMVYLQKENIIDESGMPKERFSAEFPKEGPSILRIQQVVRGDSAAYFCASSVGTGHTEAFFGQGTRLTVV.

The rearrangement links TRBV5-4 to TRBJ1-4; 7 bases align to TRBD1. With V trimmed by 4 bases and J by 12 bases, 3 bases remained unmatched. CDR3 length: 11 residues. Germline CDR1 and CDR2: SGHNT and YYREEE (reference sequence). CDR3 in amino acids: CASSRQGELFF. In DNA, the CDR3 is TGTGCCAGCAGCAGACAGGGAGAACTGTTTTTT.

V and J are TRBV19 and TRBJ2-5, with 11 bases that match TRBD2. Unmatched junction bases numbered 3, after V lost 3 bases and J lost 6 bases. Germline loops: CDR1 LNHDA, CDR2 SQIVND (reference sequence). The CDR3 contains 14 residues. CDR3 sequence: CASSMSSGRKTQYF. CDR3 nucleotides: TGTGCCAGTAGTATGTCTAGCGGGAGGAAGACCCAGTACTTC.

The genes are TRBV6-1 and TRBJ2-2; D gene uncertain. The CDR3 covers 13 residues. CDR1 and CDR2 from the germline V gene are MNHNS and SASEGT. V lost 6 bases to trimming and J lost 6 bases, with 11 bases between them. The CDR3 is CASSPHWAGELFF. The CDR3 region has the DNA TGTGCCAGCAGCCCTCATTGGGCCGGGGAGCTGTTTTTT.

This clonotype was counted a few times. The CDR3 spells CSVLTSGSYEQYF. CDR3 bases: TGCAGCGTTTTAACTAGCGGGAGCTACGAGCAGTACTTC. The J gene is TRBJ2-7, the V gene TRBV29-1; TRBD2 agrees at 11 bases. V trimming: 5 bases; J trimming: 3 bases; junction bases outside the gene matches: 3. The length of the CDR3 is 13 residues. The germline V gene has CDR1 SQVTM and CDR2 ANQGSEA.

V and J are TRBV20-1 and TRBJ2-3; possible D gene TRBD2, 6 bases. The CDR3 extends over 17 amino acids. Germline V gene sequence: CDR1 DFQATT, CDR2 SNEGSKA (reference sequence). V was shortened by 1 base and J by 1 base, with 18 bases between the two germline ends. CDR3 bases: TGCAGTGCTAGAGGGCTAGCGCCATTGGGAGGCACAGATACGCAGTATTTT. Its protein is CSARGLAPLGGTDTQYF.

At least ten counts were recorded for this clonotype. The rearrangement joins TRBV13 to TRBJ2-5, with 14 nucleotides matching TRBD2. The CDR3 spans 16 residues. The J segment lost 5 bases and the V segment lost 5 bases, leaving 7 bases of the junction unmatched. Germline V gene lookup returns CDR1 PRHDT and CDR2 FYEKMQ (reference sequence). In nucleotides, the CDR3 is TGTGCCAGCAGCGAAGGGACTAGCGGGAGCTTGGAGACCCAGTACTTC. The encoded protein is CASSEGTSGSLETQYF.

This clonotype came up many times. This chain uses TRBV5-1 with TRBJ1-5; 7 positions agree with TRBD1. The V segment lost 3 bases and the J segment 5 bases; nucleotides outside the gene matches: 5. The CDR3 has 14 residues. The germline gives CDR1 SGHRS, CDR2 YFSETQ. CDR3 sequence reads: CASSSGQADQPQHF. CDR3 bases: TGCGCCAGCAGCTCCGGACAGGCAGATCAGCCCCAGCATTTT. Together with reference TRBV5-1 and TRBJ1-5, the CDR3 gives the full variable domain: KAGVTQTPRYLIKTRGQQVTLSCSPISGHRSVSWYQQTPGQGLQFLFEYFSETQRNKGNFPGRFSGRQFSNSRSEMNVSTLELGDSALYLCASSSGQADQPQHFGDGTRLSIL.